What follows are 22 T cell receptor beta chains derived from one specimen sequenced in a study of blood T cell repertoires in COVID-19. Sequenced by immunoSEQ multiplex PCR; TCRdb stores in-frame clones only, minus some. The data show roughly 230,000 clones, around 87% seen once. The sequencing input was PBMCs or T cells enriched from blood (not recorded which). These receptors all stem from a young man in a cohort exposed to, infected with or recovered from COVID-19 (not recorded which).

The chain has TRBV28 and TRBJ2-3; the match to TRBD2 covers 13 bases. In germline, CDR1 is MDHEN, CDR2 SYDVKM. This CDR3 spans 17 amino acids. V lost 3 bases and J lost 1; bases outside the gene matches: 4. CDR3: CASSLSGLAGGTDTQYF. In DNA, the CDR3 is TGTGCCAGCAGTTTGAGCGGACTAGCGGGAGGCACAGATACGCAGTATTTT.

V usage is TRBV25-1 and J usage is TRBJ1-2, with D hard to call. Germline lookup yields CDR1 MGHDK and CDR2 SYGVNS. With 6 bases removed from V and 6 bases from J, the gap between germline ends came to 11 bases. This CDR3 contains 12 residues. Written as DNA, the CDR3 is TGTGCCAGCAGAACACACGCCAATGGCTACACCTTC. It is translated as CASRTHANGYTF.

The V and J genes are TRBV11-2 and TRBJ2-1; D remains unclear. The CDR3 runs to 13 residues. Per the germline V gene, CDR1 is SGHAT and CDR2 is FQNNGV. Trimming took off 3 bases at V and 4 bases at J, with 7 bases between the two ends. CDR3 region: CASSLADYNEQFF. CDR3 nucleotide sequence: TGTGCCAGCAGCTTGGCGGATTACAATGAGCAGTTCTTC.

The chain uses TRBV27 and TRBJ1-2, with D perhaps TRBD1 (6 bases). Trimming stripped 5 bases from V and 5 bases from J, with 12 bases between. The V gene's germline CDR1 is MNHEY and CDR2 SMNVEV (reference sequence). The CDR3 contains 13 residues. The CDR3 DNA sequence: TGTGCCAGCAGTGTGGACAGAAGATATGGCTACACCTTC. It yields the protein CASSVDRRYGYTF.

V usage is TRBV11-3 and J usage is TRBJ2-7; D not certain. The germline gives CDR1 SGHNT, CDR2 YENEEA. This CDR3 region has 14 residues. Deletions cut 5 bases from V and 2 bases from J, with 13 bases between. The CDR3 reads CASSPNSEAYEQYF. The CDR3 nucleotides read TGTGCCAGCAGCCCCAATAGTGAGGCCTACGAGCAGTACTTC.

The chain recombines TRBV7-2 with TRBJ2-7, with D perhaps TRBD2 (6 bases). Per the germline V gene, CDR1 is SGHTA and CDR2 is FQGNSA. Trimming took off 5 bases at V and 2 bases at J, with 13 bases between the two ends. This CDR3 comprises 14 residues. The chain's CDR3 is CASSPSGTAYEQYF. In DNA, the CDR3 is TGTGCCAGCAGCCCATCAGGGACTGCCTACGAGCAGTACTTC.

The rearrangement joins TRBV5-1 to TRBJ1-4; 8 bases are a match to TRBD1. Germline CDR1 reads SGHRS; CDR2 reads YFSETQ. V trimming: 4 bases; J trimming: 0 bases; junction bases outside the gene matches: 11. The CDR3 contains 18 residues. CDR3 nucleotide sequence: TGCGCCAGCAGCCTTACTGGCAGGGGGCCTACAACTAATGAAAAACTGTTTTTT. It yields the protein CASSLTGRGPTTNEKLFF. Based on the CDR3 plus reference TRBV5-1 and TRBJ1-4, the full variable domain is KAGVTQTPRYLIKTRGQQVTLSCSPISGHRSVSWYQQTPGQGLQFLFEYFSETQRNKGNFPGRFSGRQFSNSRSEMNVSTLELGDSALYLCASSLTGRGPTTNEKLFFGSGTQLSVL.

V usage is TRBV18 and J usage is TRBJ2-2; the match to TRBD1 covers 7 bases. V gave up 3 bases and J gave up 6 bases; unmatched junction bases: 1. The CDR3 consists of 13 residues. Germline V gene lookup returns CDR1 KGHSH and CDR2 LQKENI. This chain's CDR3 is CASSPQGAGELFF. CDR3 in DNA: TGTGCCAGCTCACCGCAGGGGGCCGGGGAGCTGTTTTTT. Drawing the rest from reference TRBV18 and TRBJ2-2, the complete variable domain is NAGVMQNPRHLVRRRGQEARLRCSPMKGHSHVYWYRQLPEEGLKFMVYLQKENIIDESGMPKERFSAEFPKEGPSILRIQQVVRGDSAAYFCASSPQGAGELFFGEGSRLTVL.

This sequence joins TRBV11-2 and TRBJ2-7, with 10 bases identical to TRBD1. The CDR3 is 15 amino acids. In germline, CDR1 is SGHAT, CDR2 FQNNGV. V lost 1 base to trimming and J lost 2 bases; unmatched junction nucleotides: 2. The chain's CDR3 is CASSLGTGGTYEQYF. CDR3 DNA: TGTGCCAGCAGCTTAGGGACAGGGGGAACCTACGAGCAGTACTTC.

V and J are TRBV4-1 and TRBJ2-2, with TRBD2 matching over 14 bases. CDR1 is MGHRA, CDR2 YSYEKL, per germline. The CDR3 sequence is 16 residues long. V trimming: 1 base; J trimming: 6 bases; junction bases outside the gene matches: 1. CDR3 amino acids: CASSQVGLAGAGELFF. In DNA form, the CDR3 reads TGCGCCAGCAGCCAAGTGGGACTAGCGGGAGCCGGGGAGCTGTTTTTT.

The chain recombines TRBV11-3 with TRBJ2-7; TRBD2 matches 7 bases. The CDR3 totals 13 residues. Germline loops: CDR1 SGHNT, CDR2 YENEEA. V dropped 1 base and J dropped 9; count of bases not matched to a gene: 6. CDR3 protein: CASSLAWGGGQYF. CDR3 nucleotides: TGTGCCAGCAGCTTAGCTTGGGGGGGAGGGCAGTACTTC.

The chain uses TRBV28 and TRBJ2-3; TRBD1 aligns across 12 bases. Germline-derived CDR1 and CDR2 are MDHEN and SYDVKM. The CDR3 has 17 amino acids. Unmatched junction bases numbered 12, after V lost 0 bases and J lost 11 bases. The CDR3 is CASSLWGGGQGATGQYF. CDR3 in DNA: TGTGCCAGCAGTTTATGGGGAGGGGGACAGGGGGCTACTGGGCAGTATTTT.

The gene calls are TRBV5-6 and TRBJ2-1, with 11 positions matching TRBD2. Germline V gene data show CDR1 as SGHDT and CDR2 as YYEEEE. CDR3 length: 14 amino acids. The trim removed 4 bases at V and 10 bases at J, leaving 7 bases unmatched. The CDR3 reads CASSVRLAGYEQFF. The CDR3 coding sequence is TGTGCCAGCAGCGTCCGACTAGCGGGGTACGAGCAGTTCTTC.

The V gene is TRBV27, the J gene TRBJ2-3; 8 bases are shared with TRBD2. The CDR3 totals 15 residues. V was pared by 2 bases and J by 2 bases, with 3 bases of the junction left unmatched. Germline loops: CDR1 MNHEY, CDR2 SMNVEV (reference sequence). CDR3 in DNA: TGTGCCAGCAGTTTACTAGCGGGTGCCACAGATACGCAGTATTTT. As protein: CASSLLAGATDTQYF.

The genes are TRBV18 and TRBJ2-1, with 9 bases lining up with TRBD2. Germline V gene sequence: CDR1 KGHSH, CDR2 LQKENI. The trim removed 0 bases at V and 6 bases at J, leaving 9 bases unmatched. CDR3 length: 17 residues. The CDR3 DNA reads as TGTGCCAGCTCACCACCCCTGGCGGGAGGGCCTACCAATGAGCAGTTCTTC. Protein product: CASSPPLAGGPTNEQFF.

This clone was detected only a few times. V gene TRBV6-5 combines with J gene TRBJ2-1; D perhaps matches TRBD2 (5 bases). The CDR3 length is 14 residues. The V end was cut by 5 bases, the J end by 6 bases, with 14 bases between. Germline V gene data show CDR1 as MNHEY and CDR2 as SVGAGI. The CDR3 region has the DNA TGTGCCAGCAGTACTCGGGAATTGGGCAATGAGCAGTTCTTC. Residues: CASSTRELGNEQFF.

The J gene is TRBJ2-3, the V gene TRBV28, with D possibly being TRBD1 (6 bases). Germline assignment: CDR1 MDHEN and CDR2 SYDVKM. This CDR3 is 11 amino acids long. Trimming took 10 bases from V and 7 from J, leaving 12 bases between them. The CDR3 protein is CAITGQYTQYF. The CDR3 DNA is TGTGCCATCACAGGGCAATATACGCAGTATTTT.

The V and J genes are TRBV4-1 and TRBJ2-7, with D perhaps TRBD2 (6 bases). Germline loops: CDR1 MGHRA, CDR2 YSYEKL. The CDR3 sequence is 15 residues long. Trimming removed 3 bases at V and 5 bases at J, with 17 bases between. CDR3 in DNA: TGCGCCAGCAGCCAGATTTTGCAGGGACTCCACGAGCAGTACTTC. Encoded protein: CASSQILQGLHEQYF.

This clone was observed a single time. The CDR3 loop is CASSVATGQKNSPLHF. The CDR3 DNA reads TGTGCCAGCAGCGTAGCTACGGGACAGAAAAATTCACCCCTCCACTTT. The chain recombines TRBV9 with TRBJ1-6; 7 bases line up with TRBD1. The CDR3 totals 16 residues. V lost 0 bases to trimming and J lost 7 bases; unmatched junction nucleotides: 7. Germline loops: CDR1 SGDLS, CDR2 YYNGEE.

The V gene is TRBV19, the J gene TRBJ1-2; TRBD1 matches 7 bases. There are 16 residues in the CDR3. With 2 bases clipped from V and 7 bases from J, the junction kept 13 bases outside the gene matches. Germline V gene lookup returns CDR1 LNHDA and CDR2 SQIVND (reference sequence). This CDR3 is CASSIRGHTSLLGYTF. DNA of the CDR3: TGTGCCAGTAGTATAAGGGGGCACACCTCACTTCTTGGCTACACCTTC.

The V gene is TRBV2, the J gene TRBJ2-7; D might be TRBD2 (5 bases). V was trimmed by 6 bases and J by 7 bases, leaving 13 bases between them. The CDR3 sequence is 12 residues long. Germline CDR1 is SNHLY and CDR2 is FYNNEI. The CDR3 sequence: CASRRARDEQYF. The CDR3 DNA is TGTGCCAGCAGGAGGGCTAGAGATGAGCAGTACTTC. The full variable domain, with the rest looked up from reference TRBV2 and TRBJ2-7, is EPEVTQTPSHQVTQMGQEVILRCVPISNHLYFYWYRQILGQKVEFLVSFYNNEISEKSEIFDDQFSVERPDGSNFTLKIRSTKLEDSAMYFCASRRARDEQYFGPGTRLTVT.

V is TRBV11-2 and J is TRBJ2-7, with TRBD2 identical over 8 bases. The CDR3 is 15 residues long. Germline CDR1 reads SGHAT; CDR2 reads FQNNGV. The trim removed 7 bases at V and 0 bases at J, leaving 8 bases unmatched. This chain's CDR3 is CASTILAGASYEQYF. CDR3 in DNA: TGTGCCAGCACTATTCTAGCGGGTGCCTCCTACGAGCAGTACTTC.